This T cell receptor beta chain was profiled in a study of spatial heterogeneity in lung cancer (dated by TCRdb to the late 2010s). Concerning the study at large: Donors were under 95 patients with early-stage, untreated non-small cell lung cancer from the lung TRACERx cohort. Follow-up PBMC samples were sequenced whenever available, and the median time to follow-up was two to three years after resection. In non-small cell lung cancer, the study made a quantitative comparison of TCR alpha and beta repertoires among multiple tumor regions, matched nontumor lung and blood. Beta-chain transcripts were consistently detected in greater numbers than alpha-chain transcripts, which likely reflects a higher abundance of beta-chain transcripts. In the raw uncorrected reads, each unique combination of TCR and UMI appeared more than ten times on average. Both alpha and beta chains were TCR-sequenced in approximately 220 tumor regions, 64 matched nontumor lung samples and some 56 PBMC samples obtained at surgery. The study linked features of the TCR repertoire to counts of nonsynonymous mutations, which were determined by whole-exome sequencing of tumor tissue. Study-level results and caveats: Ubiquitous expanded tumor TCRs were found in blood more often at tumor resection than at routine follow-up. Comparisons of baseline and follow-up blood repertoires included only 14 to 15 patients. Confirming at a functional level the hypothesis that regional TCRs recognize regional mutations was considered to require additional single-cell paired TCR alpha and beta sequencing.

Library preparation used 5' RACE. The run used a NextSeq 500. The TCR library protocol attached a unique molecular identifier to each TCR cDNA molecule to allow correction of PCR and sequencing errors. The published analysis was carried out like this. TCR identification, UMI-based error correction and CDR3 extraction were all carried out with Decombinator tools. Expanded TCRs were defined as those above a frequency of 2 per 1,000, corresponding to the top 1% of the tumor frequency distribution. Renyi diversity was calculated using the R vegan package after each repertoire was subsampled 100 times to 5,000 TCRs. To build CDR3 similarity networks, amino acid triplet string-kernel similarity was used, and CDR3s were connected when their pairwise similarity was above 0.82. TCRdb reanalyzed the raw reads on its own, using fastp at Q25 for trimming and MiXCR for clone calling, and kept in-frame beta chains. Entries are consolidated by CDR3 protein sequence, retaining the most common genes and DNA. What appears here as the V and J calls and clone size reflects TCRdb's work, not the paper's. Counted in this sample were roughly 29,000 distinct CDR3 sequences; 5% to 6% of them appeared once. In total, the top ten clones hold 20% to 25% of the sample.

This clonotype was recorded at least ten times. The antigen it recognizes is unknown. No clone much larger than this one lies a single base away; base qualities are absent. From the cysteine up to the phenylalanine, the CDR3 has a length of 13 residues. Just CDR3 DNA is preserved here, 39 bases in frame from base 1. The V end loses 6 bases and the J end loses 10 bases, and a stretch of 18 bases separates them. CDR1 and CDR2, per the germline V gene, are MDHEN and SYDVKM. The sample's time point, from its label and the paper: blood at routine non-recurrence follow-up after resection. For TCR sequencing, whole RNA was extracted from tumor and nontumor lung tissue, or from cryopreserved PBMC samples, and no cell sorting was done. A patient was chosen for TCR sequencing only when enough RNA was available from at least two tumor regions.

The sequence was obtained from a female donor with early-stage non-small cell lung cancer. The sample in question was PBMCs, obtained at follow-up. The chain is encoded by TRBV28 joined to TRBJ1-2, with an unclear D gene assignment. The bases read TGTGCCAGCAGCACGGGGTTTTATGGCTACTACACCTTC. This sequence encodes CASSTGFYGYYTF.